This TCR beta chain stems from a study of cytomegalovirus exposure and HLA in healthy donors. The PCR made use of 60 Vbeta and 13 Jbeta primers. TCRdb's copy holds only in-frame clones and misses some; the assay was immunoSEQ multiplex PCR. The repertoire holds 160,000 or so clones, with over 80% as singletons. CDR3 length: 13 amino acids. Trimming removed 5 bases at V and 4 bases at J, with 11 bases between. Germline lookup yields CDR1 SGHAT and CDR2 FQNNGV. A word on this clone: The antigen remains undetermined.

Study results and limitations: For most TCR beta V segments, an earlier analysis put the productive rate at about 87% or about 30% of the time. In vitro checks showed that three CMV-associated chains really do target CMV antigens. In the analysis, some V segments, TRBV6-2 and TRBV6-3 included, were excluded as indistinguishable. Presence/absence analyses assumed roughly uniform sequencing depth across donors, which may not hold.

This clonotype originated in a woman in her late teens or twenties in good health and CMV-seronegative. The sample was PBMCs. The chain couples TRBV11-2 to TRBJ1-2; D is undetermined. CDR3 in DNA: TGTGCCAGCAGCCCCGGGAGGAGCTATGGCTACACCTTC. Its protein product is CASSPGRSYGYTF.